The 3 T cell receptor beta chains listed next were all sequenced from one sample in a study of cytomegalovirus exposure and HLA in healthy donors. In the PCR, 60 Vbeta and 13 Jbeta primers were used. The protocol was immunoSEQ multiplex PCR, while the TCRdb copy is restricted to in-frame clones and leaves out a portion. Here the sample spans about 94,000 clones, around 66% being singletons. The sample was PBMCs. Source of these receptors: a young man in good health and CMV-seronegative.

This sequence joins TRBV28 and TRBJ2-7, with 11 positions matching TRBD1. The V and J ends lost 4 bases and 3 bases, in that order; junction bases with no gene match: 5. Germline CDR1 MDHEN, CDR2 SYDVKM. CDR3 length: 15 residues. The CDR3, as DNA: TGTGCCAGCAGTTCCCCCGGGACAGGGGGCTACGAGCAGTACTTC. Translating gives CASSSPGTGGYEQYF.

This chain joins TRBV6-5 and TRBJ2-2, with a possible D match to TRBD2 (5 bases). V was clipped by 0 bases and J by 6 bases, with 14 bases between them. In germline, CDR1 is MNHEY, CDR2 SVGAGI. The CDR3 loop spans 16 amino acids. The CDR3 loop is CASSYSFRGLAGELFF. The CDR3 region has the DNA TGTGCCAGCAGTTACTCTTTCCGGGGTCTGGCCGGGGAGCTGTTTTTT.

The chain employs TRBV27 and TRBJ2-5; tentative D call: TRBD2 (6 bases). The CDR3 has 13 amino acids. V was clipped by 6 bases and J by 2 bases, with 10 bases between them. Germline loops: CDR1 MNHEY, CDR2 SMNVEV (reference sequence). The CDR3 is CASSLSGQETQYF. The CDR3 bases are TGTGCCAGCAGCCTAAGCGGGCAAGAGACCCAGTACTTC.